This TCR beta chain was captured by sequencing in a study of blood T cells in healthy people across ages. About the research overall: Per every two T cells, about one barcoded beta molecule was captured by template switching.

Study-wide points: The lack of PBMC sorting stopped any conclusive naive versus antigen-experienced comparison.

Researchers collected around 10 milliliters of peripheral blood from every single donor. Through a sample-barcoded 5' primer and a J-beta primer mix, a second PCR was run for roughly 6 to 12 cycles. A 12-random-nucleotide template-switch adaptor tagged each cDNA molecule. TCRdb re-called the 5' RACE reads through MiXCR, storing one row per CDR3 protein. The sample lists 600,000 to 650,000 distinct CDR3 sequences, roughly 53% occurring once. This clonotype has more than one count but fewer than ten. Antigen specificity is unknown. The sequence was obtained from a man between 60 and 75 years old in good health. Sequencing input: blood.

CDR3 sequence reads: CAISEAEGKDRNYGYTF. The CDR3 coding sequence is TGTGCCATCAGTGAGGCGGAAGGAAAGGACAGGAACTATGGCTACACCTTC. The rearrangement links TRBV10-3 to TRBJ1-2; 7 nucleotides agree with TRBD1. J gave up 2 bases and V 2 bases, and 11 bases lay outside the gene matches. Germline V gene lookup returns CDR1 ENHRY and CDR2 SYGVKD. The CDR3 consists of 17 residues.